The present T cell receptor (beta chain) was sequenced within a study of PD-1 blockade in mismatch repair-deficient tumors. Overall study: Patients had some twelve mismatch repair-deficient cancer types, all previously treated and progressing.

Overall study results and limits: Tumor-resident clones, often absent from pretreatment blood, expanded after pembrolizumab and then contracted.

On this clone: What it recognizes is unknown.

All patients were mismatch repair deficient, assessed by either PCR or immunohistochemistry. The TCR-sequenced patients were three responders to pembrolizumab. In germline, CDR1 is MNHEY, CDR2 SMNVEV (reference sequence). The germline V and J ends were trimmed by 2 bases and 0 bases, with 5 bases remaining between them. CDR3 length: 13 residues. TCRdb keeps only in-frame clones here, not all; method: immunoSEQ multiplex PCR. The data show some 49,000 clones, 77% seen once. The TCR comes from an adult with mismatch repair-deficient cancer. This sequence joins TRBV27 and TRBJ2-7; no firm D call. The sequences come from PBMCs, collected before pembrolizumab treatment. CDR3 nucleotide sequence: TGTGCCAGCAGTTTAACACCCTCCTACGAGCAGTACTTC. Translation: CASSLTPSYEQYF.